This entry lists 20 T cell receptor beta chains sequenced from one sample in a study of T cells in Graves' hyperthyroidism and ophthalmopathy. Researchers took RNA transcripts and amplified the TCR beta CDR3 regions from them. When the TCR CDR3 underwent first-round RT-PCR, the HTBI primer set was used. TCRdb reprocessed the multiplex PCR reads with MiXCR, giving one entry per CDR3 protein. Of approximately 610,000 distinct CDR3 sequences in the sample, approximately 15% were seen once. The sequenced sample consisted of blood. All receptors come from a woman in her 40s with Graves' ophthalmopathy.

In its sample, this clonotype was seen many times. This rearrangement joins TRBV12-3 or TRBV12-4 to TRBJ1-1; unclear D gene. This CDR3 is built from 11 residues. The ends were cut back, 5 bases at V and 8 bases at J, with 9 bases in the middle. The CDR3 coding sequence is TGTGCCAGCAGTGGAGAGGTCGAAGCTTTCTTT. Translation: CASSGEVEAFF.

The gene calls are TRBV19 and TRBJ2-4; the match to TRBD1 covers 8 bases. Germline V gene data show CDR1 as LNHDA and CDR2 as SQIVND (reference sequence). There are 16 residues in the CDR3. Trimming cost V 2 bases and J 1 base; bases outside gene matches: 4. The CDR3 is CASSIQGAAAKNIQYF. CDR3 DNA sequence: TGTGCCAGTAGTATACAGGGGGCGGCTGCCAAAAACATTCAGTACTTC.

The chain uses TRBV7-2 and TRBJ2-2; no reliable D call. The V gene's germline CDR1 is SGHTA and CDR2 FQGNSA. The germline V and J ends were trimmed by 3 bases and 0 bases, with 8 bases remaining between them. The CDR3 extends over 15 amino acids. CDR3 sequence (DNA): TGTGCCAGCAGCTTCATGGACCCGAACACCGGGGAGCTGTTTTTT. As protein: CASSFMDPNTGELFF.

In its sample, this clonotype was seen many times. The chain employs TRBV6-1 and TRBJ1-5, with D perhaps matching TRBD1 (5 bases). Deletions cut 1 base from V and 4 bases from J, with 5 bases between. Germline values: CDR1 MNHNS, CDR2 SASEGT. The CDR3 spans 13 residues. CDR3 DNA: TGTGCCAGCAGTGAAGAGGGGAATCAGCCCCAGCATTTT. Its translation is CASSEEGNQPQHF.

This clonotype was observed at least ten times. The genes are TRBV6-2 or TRBV6-3 and TRBJ2-7, with TRBD2 matching over 8 bases. The trim removed 6 bases at V and 7 bases at J, leaving 17 bases unmatched. The CDR3 loop spans 16 amino acids. In germline, CDR1 is MNHEY, CDR2 SVGEGT. DNA for the CDR3: TGTGCCAGCAGATATCGTCCGGGACGGGGGGGCTATGAGCAGTACTTC. Translation gives CASRYRPGRGGYEQYF.

This clonotype has ten or more counts. The chain uses TRBV6-2 or TRBV6-3 and TRBJ2-5; no firm D call. Germline V CDR1 and CDR2: MNHEY, SVGEGT. V was trimmed by 0 bases and J by 6 bases, leaving 2 bases between them. CDR3 length: 11 amino acids. This CDR3 is CASSYSKTQYF. In nucleotides, the CDR3 is TGTGCCAGCAGTTACTCAAAGACCCAGTACTTC.

This clonotype was seen more than once but under ten times. The V call is TRBV11-2, the J call TRBJ1-6, with a possible D match to TRBD1 (5 bases). The germline gives CDR1 SGHAT, CDR2 FQNNGV. V lost 0 bases, J lost 7 bases, and 16 bases lay in between. This CDR3 region has 17 residues. CDR3 protein: CASSLEGETAFNSPLHF. In DNA form, the CDR3 reads TGTGCCAGCAGCTTAGAGGGAGAGACAGCCTTCAATTCACCCCTCCACTTT.

This clonotype was counted at least ten times. The rearrangement joins TRBV15 to TRBJ2-7; D perhaps matches TRBD1 (5 bases). The CDR3 spans 18 residues. The germline gives CDR1 LNHNV, CDR2 YYDKDF (reference sequence). The V end lost 0 bases, the J end lost 1 base, and 19 bases lay between the germline ends. CDR3 sequence (DNA): TGTGCCACCAGCAGAGATACCAGGGTAGGAGTAAGGTCCTACGAGCAGTACTTC. Translating it yields CATSRDTRVGVRSYEQYF.

On this clonotype: At one boundary the junction diverges from the germline segment, which might be a read error. This chain joins TRBV11-2 and TRBJ2-3, with 11 bases aligning to TRBD2. From germline, CDR1 is SGHAT and CDR2 FQNNGV. This CDR3 has 18 amino acids. The CDR3 nucleotides are TGTGTCAGCAGTTACCCCAGCCTTTCTAGCGGGAGGTTAGATACGCAGTATTTT. It translates to CVSSYPSLSSGRLDTQYF.

In this sample, this clonotype turned up a few times. J is TRBJ1-1 and V is TRBV12-3 or TRBV12-4; D remains unclear. V lost 6 bases, J lost 3 bases, and 23 bases lay in between. CDR3 length: 17 residues. CDR3 bases: TGTGCCAGCAGCGTCTGGAGCTCCCCTCCTCTGGACACTGAAGCTTTCTTT. It translates to CASSVWSSPPLDTEAFF.

This clonotype was seen ten or more times. The chain recombines TRBV6-1 with TRBJ1-5; D unclear. This CDR3 is 13 amino acids long. Deletions cut 0 bases from V and 5 bases from J, with 5 bases between. Germline CDR1 reads MNHNS; CDR2 reads SASEGT. This chain's CDR3 is CASSEAGHQPQHF. The CDR3, as DNA: TGTGCCAGCAGTGAAGCCGGCCATCAGCCCCAGCATTTT.

The sample holds many counts of this clonotype. The gene calls are TRBV6-2 or TRBV6-3 and TRBJ1-3, with D uncertain. Germline values: CDR1 MNHEY, CDR2 SVGEGT. This CDR3 is 19 amino acids long. V gave up 8 bases and J gave up 0 bases, with 26 bases separating them. CDR3 protein: CASFTSVHLRGNSGNTIYF. CDR3 bases: TGTGCCAGCTTCACGAGTGTCCACCTTCGCGGAAACTCTGGAAACACCATATATTTT.

This clonotype was recorded many times. V and J are TRBV2 and TRBJ2-1; the match to TRBD2 covers 11 bases. There are 16 residues in the CDR3. J was trimmed by 3 bases and V by 6 bases; bases with no gene match: 7. The germline CDR1 and CDR2 sequences are SNHLY and FYNNEI. CDR3 in amino acids: CASRGSGRALYNEQFF. The CDR3 coding sequence is TGTGCCAGCAGGGGTAGCGGGAGGGCCCTCTACAATGAGCAGTTCTTC.

The table lists this clonotype with many counts. The gene calls are TRBV6-2 or TRBV6-3 and TRBJ1-1, with D maybe TRBD1 (6 bases). This CDR3 has 18 amino acids. The V gene's germline CDR1 is MNHEY and CDR2 SVGEGT. Trimming removed 0 bases at V and 0 bases at J, with 17 bases between. CDR3 DNA: TGTGCCAGCAGTTACTCGATTCCAGTGGGGGCCATGAACACTGAAGCTTTCTTT. Its protein product is CASSYSIPVGAMNTEAFF.

There are many counts of this clonotype. V usage is TRBV28 and J usage is TRBJ2-7; TRBD2 might be the D (5 bases). V was shortened by 10 bases and J by 6 bases, with 16 bases between the two germline ends. The CDR3 has 12 residues. Germline V CDR1 and CDR2: MDHEN, SYDVKM. The CDR3 is CAIGEIISEQYF. CDR3 nucleotide sequence: TGTGCCATCGGGGAGATAATCAGCGAGCAGTACTTC.

This clonotype was seen many times. This chain connects TRBV5-1 to TRBJ2-7; 7 bases line up with TRBD1. With 1 base clipped from V and 2 bases from J, the junction kept 6 bases outside the gene matches. From germline, CDR1 is SGHRS and CDR2 YFSETQ. The CDR3 runs to 15 residues. CDR3 DNA sequence: TGCGCCAGCAGCTTGAAGGACAGGCCGACCTACGAGCAGTACTTC. Amino acid sequence: CASSLKDRPTYEQYF.

The gene calls are TRBV20-1 and TRBJ2-7, with TRBD2 matching 8 bases. Per the germline V gene, CDR1 is DFQATT and CDR2 is SNEGSKA (reference sequence). This CDR3 has 15 amino acids. J was trimmed by 3 bases and V by 5 bases; bases with no gene match: 12. DNA of the CDR3: TGCAGTGCTTACCGGGAGGGCCTCGGTCTCTACGAGCAGTACTTC. Its translation is CSAYREGLGLYEQYF.

This clonotype was seen repeatedly, ten times or more. J is TRBJ2-7 and V is TRBV20-1; possible D gene TRBD2, 5 bases. There are 12 residues in the CDR3. CDR1 is DFQATT and CDR2 is SNEGSKA in the germline V gene (reference sequence). Trimming pared 5 bases from V and 1 base from J, leaving 9 bases between. The CDR3: CSAGSDSYEQYF. In DNA, the CDR3 is TGCAGTGCTGGGAGCGATTCCTACGAGCAGTACTTC.

CDR3 sequence: CASSYSGGYTDTQYF. The CDR3 DNA is TGTGCCAGCAGTTACTCGGGCGGCTACACAGATACGCAGTATTTT. The gene calls are TRBV6-5 and TRBJ2-3; D gene uncertain. V lost 0 bases and J 2 bases, leaving 9 bases between the germline ends. Germline V gene lookup returns CDR1 MNHEY and CDR2 SVGAGI. The CDR3 consists of 15 residues.

This clonotype was counted many times. The chain combines TRBV10-3 with TRBJ1-1; 7 nucleotides line up with TRBD1. J gave up 2 bases and V 6 bases, and 6 bases lay outside the gene matches. Germline CDR1 reads ENHRY; CDR2 reads SYGVKD. CDR3 length: 14 amino acids. The CDR3 coding sequence is TGTGCCATCAGATCCGGGACAGATAACACTGAAGCTTTCTTT. The encoded protein is CAIRSGTDNTEAFF.